A selection of T cell receptor beta chains follows, all from one sample in a study of OX40 agonist ivuxolimab in advanced cancers. Sequenced by immunoSEQ multiplex PCR; TCRdb stores in-frame clones only, minus some. This sample has about 41,000 clones, with 70% to 90% found just once. This material consisted of CD4+ or CD8+ T cells sorted from blood, taken in a trial of the OX40 agonist ivuxolimab. All receptors derive from an adult with an advanced solid tumor such as melanoma, head and neck, liver or kidney cancer. Both conserved end residues are part of each CDR3. A D gene is named only where the DNA matches it firmly. Size tells how often a clone was seen (once, few, many) or the class of an expanded clone, and some rows leave it out.

V gene	D gene	J gene	clone size	CDR3 protein	CDR3 DNA
TRBV5-4	NA	TRBJ2-1	NA	CASSSGPRVQFF	TGTGCCAGCAGCTCGGGACCGAGAGTGCAGTTCTTC
TRBV27	NA	TRBJ2-7	NA	CASRTGTPTYEQYF	TGTGCCAGCAGAACCGGGACCCCTACCTACGAGCAGTACTTC
TRBV27	NA	TRBJ2-2	NA	CASSYPLGELFF	TGTGCCAGCAGTTACCCTCTCGGGGAGCTGTTTTTT
TRBV11-3	TRBD2	TRBJ2-1	NA	CASSLGSLAGGGGQFF	TGTGCCAGCAGCTTAGGGTCCCTAGCGGGAGGAGGTGGGCAGTTCTTC
TRBV4-2	NA	TRBJ2-7	NA	CASSQDREDEQYF	TGTGCCAGCAGCCAAGACAGGGAAGACGAGCAGTACTTC
TRBV7-2	NA	TRBJ2-1	NA	CASSVGRGEQFF	TGTGCCAGCAGCGTCGGTCGTGGTGAGCAGTTCTTC
TRBV9	TRBD1	TRBJ1-5	NA	CASSATGGNNQPQHF	TGTGCCAGCAGCGCGACAGGGGGGAACAATCAGCCCCAGCATTTT
TRBV28	NA	TRBJ1-2	NA	CATQSVPNYGYTF	TGTGCCACCCAGTCCGTGCCTAACTATGGCTACACCTTC
TRBV10-3	TRBD1	TRBJ2-7	once	CAIRGTGGDEQYF	TGTGCCATCCGAGGGACAGGGGGCGACGAGCAGTACTTC
TRBV6-6	TRBD1	TRBJ1-5	NA	CASSYRQGPQPQHF	TGTGCCAGCAGTTACAGACAGGGCCCTCAGCCCCAGCATTTT
TRBV5-6	NA	TRBJ2-3	NA	CASSLGGIRTDTQYF	TGTGCCAGCAGCTTGGGCGGGATTCGCACAGATACGCAGTATTTT
TRBV7-7	NA	TRBJ2-3	once	CASSLTSGDTDTQYF	TGTGCTAGCAGCTTAACCTCAGGGGACACAGATACGCAGTATTTT
TRBV5-4	TRBD2	TRBJ2-7	NA	CASSPQLAGGSYEQYF	TGTGCCAGCAGCCCCCAACTAGCGGGGGGGTCCTACGAGCAGTACTTC
TRBV5-4	NA	TRBJ2-2	NA	CASSYREAGELFF	TGTGCCAGCAGCTACAGGGAAGCCGGGGAGCTGTTTTTT
TRBV5-1	NA	TRBJ1-4	NA	CASSLGRINEKLFF	TGCGCCAGCAGCTTGGGAAGAATTAATGAAAAACTGTTTTTT
TRBV19	NA	TRBJ2-3	NA	CASSIGGLTQYF	TGTGCCAGTAGTATAGGGGGCTTAACGCAGTATTTT
TRBV6-5	NA	TRBJ1-1	NA	CASSYSGVVSTEAFF	TGTGCCAGCAGTTACTCAGGGGTAGTGAGCACTGAAGCTTTCTTT
TRBV25-1	NA	TRBJ2-5	NA	CASSVEGGFEAQYF	TGTGCCAGCAGTGTCGAAGGGGGTTTTGAGGCCCAGTACTTC
TRBV5-1	TRBD1	TRBJ1-2	NA	CASSSTGGYYGYTF	TGCGCCAGCAGCTCGACAGGGGGCTACTATGGCTACACCTTC
TRBV9	TRBD1	TRBJ1-4	NA	CASSVSGTANEKLFF	TGTGCCAGCAGCGTATCCGGGACAGCTAATGAAAAACTGTTTTTT
TRBV7-9	TRBD2	TRBJ2-7	NA	CASSRAGASVYEQYF	TGTGCCAGCAGCCGAGCGGGAGCTTCGGTTTACGAGCAGTACTTC
TRBV11-1	TRBD2	TRBJ2-7	NA	CASSLPLAGVDEQYF	TGTGCCAGCAGCTTACCGCTAGCGGGAGTAGACGAGCAGTACTTC
TRBV27	NA	TRBJ1-4	NA	CASSLGGRIEKLFF	TGTGCCAGCTCCTTGGGGGGACGGATTGAAAAACTGTTTTTT
TRBV11-1	TRBD2	TRBJ2-5	NA	CASSLRREGTQYF	TGTGCCAGCAGCTTGAGGCGGGAGGGGACCCAGTACTTC
TRBV15	NA	TRBJ1-1	NA	CATSRGTENTEAFF	TGTGCCACCAGCAGAGGAACAGAGAACACTGAAGCTTTCTTT